The T cell receptor (beta chain) under discussion was sequenced for a study of blood T cells in healthy people across ages (dated by TCRdb to about 2015). General notes on the study: In model experiments, template switching captured roughly one uniquely barcoded TCR beta cDNA molecule for every two T cells. Using deep sequencing normalized with unique cDNA molecular identifiers, the study measured how TCR beta repertoire diversity changes with age. The donors were divided into four age groups: young (average roughly 15 years), middle-aged (approximately 39), aged (approximately 62) and long-lived (roughly 82). Using the same blood draw, the study looked at two additional independent replicas of 1 million unique cDNA reads for two donors, one aged 18 to 30 and the other aged 80 or older. Results the study describes overall, beyond this receptor: Estimates of total diversity based on one million sequenced T cells were regarded as lower bounds and as underestimates. Since profiling was done on bulk unsorted PBMCs, naive and antigen-experienced compartments could not be conclusively compared. Observed TCR beta diversity per million T cells fell roughly linearly with age, and a significant reduction was already apparent by age around 44. Compared with the aged group, the long-lived group had more naive CD4+ T cells, fewer expanded clones and increased TCR diversity, a pattern suggesting age selection. The percentage of naive T cells measured by flow cytometry correlated strongly with observed TCR beta diversity. Donor CMV infection status was unknown, potentially confounding age-related changes in expanded clonotypes.

The roughly 42 donors, aged about 6 to 100 years, were systemically healthy Caucasian individuals from Russia. Each donor gave about 9.2 milliliters of peripheral blood, drawn into EDTA-treated Vacutainer tubes. Ficoll-Paque density-gradient centrifugation was used to isolate PBMCs, with at least 7 million per sample. Total RNA was extracted from PBMCs with Trizol reagent, with at least 6 micrograms obtained per sample. Naive CD45RAhigh/CD27high T cell percentages were measured by flow cytometry on a PBMC aliquot from every donor. This clonotype showed up just a few times. Its antigen target is currently unknown. No quality values exist for individual bases; no much larger clone is one base distant. Deletion took 8 bases off V and 3 bases off J, with a span of 16 bases between the germline ends. Inclusive of the bounding cysteine and phenylalanine, the CDR3 is 15 residues long. Here the CDR3 DNA is all that survives: 45 bases in frame from base 1. From a lookup of the germline V gene, CDR1 and CDR2 are MGHRA and YSYEKL.

Library preparation was by 5' RACE. Sequencing instrument: Illumina HiSeq 2500. A second PCR of 7 to 11 cycles was performed with a sample-barcoded 5' primer and a J-beta primer mix. A template-switch 5' adaptor carrying 12 random nucleotides introduced a unique molecular identifier onto each TCR beta cDNA molecule. At least 3 million CDR3-containing paired-end reads were obtained from each sample. First-strand cDNA was synthesized from all RNA with the Mint cDNA synthesis kit, primed by a TRBC-specific oligonucleotide. All cDNA was treated with uracil-DNA glycosylase and then went through a first 18-cycle PCR with the universal primers M1SS and BC2_uni_R. Per the authors' processing: For normalization, 1 million high-quality reads, each with a distinct molecular identifier, were randomly selected from each sample. Instead of being binned into consensus sequences, reads that shared molecular identifiers were thrown out. MiTCR, run with a Q25 quality threshold and the strictest error-elimination algorithm, handled CDR3 identification, clonotype clustering and error correction. A nonparametric unseen species model using Euler transformation provided a lower-bound estimate of total TCR beta diversity. TCRdb cleaned the public reads at Q25 with fastp, built clones with MiXCR and kept in-frame beta chains. Entries that share a CDR3 protein sequence are merged under the most common genes and DNA. These V and J calls originate from TCRdb's pipeline instead of the authors' own analysis. The sample table lists 1 million or so distinct CDR3 sequences, about 23% of them with a count of one. Clones ranked in the top ten supply about 0.69% of the sample.

This same sample was also taken into another study, of T cells of mothers and their children. As that second study puts it: Donors were nine systemically healthy Caucasian individuals: three mothers and their six children. cDNA synthesis consumed the entire amount of extracted RNA, loaded at roughly 1.5 ug RNA in each 15 ul reaction. In the second PCR, the M1S primer introduced both the sample barcodes and 2-4 random nucleotides. Over 9.5 million TCR beta CDR3 reads were obtained for each mother, and about 3 million reads were obtained for each child. TCR recombination output is similarly shaped by thymic selection in related and unrelated pairs, with a minor effect exerted by inherited differences. Related mother-child pairs always showed normalized repertoire overlap that was slightly higher than in unrelated mother-child pairs, though the difference was never significant. Persistent microchimeric T cell clones were not detected, at a sensitivity of 85 to 100 clones per million clonotypes. The study used deep NGS to compare TCR beta repertoires of mothers and children, seeking features distinguishing related mother-child pairs from unrelated individuals. The mean age was roughly 36 +/- 4 years for the mothers and roughly 10 +/- 4 years for the children. Libraries were sequenced on Illumina HiSeq 2000 with 100+100 nt paired-end reads after adapter ligation with NEBNext reagents. To avoid cross-contamination, the mother libraries and the child libraries were prepared a month apart and sequenced in separate runs. Each donor had between about 450,000 and 2,100,000 distinct TCR beta clonotypes identified. Naive TCR beta clonotypes were estimated from low-frequency clonotypes matched to each donor's FACS-determined naive share, without sorting.

The sample taken for sequencing was blood. This chain joins TRBV4-1 to TRBJ1-4; the D gene lacks a confident call. This clonotype was obtained from a girl aged 2-10 years in good health. This receptor has the CDR3 CASRMSDPANEKLFF. The DNA sequence is TGCGCCAGCCGGATGTCTGATCCAGCTAATGAAAAACTGTTTTTT.